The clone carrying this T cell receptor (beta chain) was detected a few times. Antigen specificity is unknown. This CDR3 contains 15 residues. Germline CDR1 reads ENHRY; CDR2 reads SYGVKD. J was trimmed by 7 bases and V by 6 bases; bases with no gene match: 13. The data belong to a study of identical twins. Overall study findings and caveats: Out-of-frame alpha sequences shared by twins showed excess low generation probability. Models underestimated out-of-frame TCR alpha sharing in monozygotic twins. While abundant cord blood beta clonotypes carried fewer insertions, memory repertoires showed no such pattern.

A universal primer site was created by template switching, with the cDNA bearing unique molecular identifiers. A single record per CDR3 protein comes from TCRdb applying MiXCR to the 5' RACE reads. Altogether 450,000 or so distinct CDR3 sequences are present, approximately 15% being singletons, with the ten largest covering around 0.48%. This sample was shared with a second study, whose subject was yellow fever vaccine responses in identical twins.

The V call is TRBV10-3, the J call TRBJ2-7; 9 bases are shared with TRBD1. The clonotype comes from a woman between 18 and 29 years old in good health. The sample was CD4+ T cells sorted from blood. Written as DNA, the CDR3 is TGTGCCATCAGGGCCCCCGGACAGGGGTTATGGGAGCAGTACTTC. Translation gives CAIRAPGQGLWEQYF.